Listed here is a single T cell receptor beta chain. Original processing methods: Reference gene primers were amplified, and this amplification served to estimate nucleated cell counts. Only in-frame clones appear in the TCRdb table, and some are missing; sequencing was by immunoSEQ multiplex PCR. Clone size and the V and J calls come from that table; the DNA yielded D and trimming. The sample holds some 40,000 clones, around 80% seen once. These data come from a study of blood T cell repertoires in COVID-19. As for the study in general: Samples of COVID-19 (acute and convalescent) were obtained from the United States, Italy and Spain. In each case, the material was cDNA or gDNA derived from T cells, B-cell-depleted T cells, or PBMCs.

V lost 5 bases and J lost 10; bases outside the gene matches: 10. The germline V gene encodes CDR1 GTSNPN and CDR2 SVGIG (reference sequence). The CDR3 extends over 13 amino acids. The sequence came from a man between 65 and 85 years old with acute or convalescent COVID-19. The sample comprised peripheral blood. The chain recombines TRBV30 with TRBJ1-5, with 8 bases identical to TRBD1. CDR3 bases: TGTGCCTGGGCTGGACAGGGAGCCCTCCCCCAGCATTTT. Encoded protein: CAWAGQGALPQHF.